The rows below give T cell receptor beta chains drawn from one sample of a study of cytomegalovirus exposure and HLA in healthy donors. Repertoires were generated with immunoSEQ multiplex PCR, while TCRdb's copy carries only in-frame clones and drops some. Of some 190,000 clones in the sample, around 84% were seen once. Material for sequencing was PBMCs. Source of these receptors: a boy aged 2 to 10 in good health and CMV-seronegative. Each CDR3 is given with its conserved first and last residue. D genes are given only for firm matches. For some rows the clone size is stated as once, few or many, or as a class when expanded; others skip it.

D gene,clone size,J gene,V gene,CDR3 protein,CDR3 DNA
NA,few,TRBJ1-2,TRBV15,CATSSQSRVFSYTF,TGTGCCACCAGCAGTCAGAGCAGGGTCTTTAGCTACACCTTC
NA,NA,TRBJ1-3,TRBV28,CASSFLGQRPSPIYF,TGTGCCAGCAGTTTTTTAGGTCAGCGACCGTCTCCCATATATTTT
NA,few,TRBJ1-5,TRBV2,CASSEGRGGHQPQHF,TGTGCCAGCAGTGAAGGCAGGGGAGGGCATCAGCCCCAGCATTTT
TRBD2,NA,TRBJ2-1,TRBV19,CASSITSGRAGDEQFF,TGTGCCAGTAGTATTACTAGCGGGAGGGCCGGGGATGAGCAGTTCTTC
NA,NA,TRBJ1-1,TRBV6-5,CASSSQGGGTEAFF,TGTGCCAGCAGTTCACAGGGTGGGGGCACTGAAGCTTTCTTT
NA,NA,TRBJ1-2,TRBV20-1,CSANTGIYRSF,TGCAGTGCTAATACAGGGATCTATAGAAGCTTC
TRBD1,NA,TRBJ1-1,TRBV5-1,CASSFSGTGGTEAFF,TGCGCCAGCAGCTTTTCCGGGACAGGGGGCACTGAAGCTTTCTTT
NA,NA,TRBJ2-5,TRBV6-6,CASSTSPGTQETQYF,TGTGCCAGCAGCACCAGCCCAGGCACACAAGAGACCCAGTACTTC
TRBD2,NA,TRBJ2-1,TRBV6-6,CASSRTTSGTYNEQFF,TGTGCCAGCAGCCGCACGACTAGCGGGACGTACAATGAGCAGTTCTTC
NA,NA,TRBJ1-5,TRBV7-9,CASSPAAGQPQHF,TGTGCCAGCAGCCCCGCTGCAGGTCAGCCCCAGCATTTT
NA,NA,TRBJ2-1,TRBV7-9,CASSVNEQFF,TGTGCCAGCAGTGTAAATGAGCAGTTCTTC
NA,NA,TRBJ2-2,TRBV5-4,CASTGTPNTGELFF,TGTGCCAGCACCGGGACTCCGAACACCGGGGAGCTGTTTTTT
NA,NA,TRBJ2-2,TRBV11-2,CASSFRGPNTGELFF,TGTGCCAGCAGCTTCAGGGGCCCGAACACCGGGGAGCTGTTTTTT
TRBD1,NA,TRBJ2-3,TRBV5-4,CASSLEGATDTQYF,TGTGCCAGCAGCTTGGAGGGGGCCACAGATACGCAGTATTTT
TRBD1,NA,TRBJ2-7,TRBV5-4,CASSSGQEYEQYF,TGTGCCAGCAGCTCGGGACAGGAGTACGAGCAGTACTTC
NA,NA,TRBJ1-6,TRBV29-1,CSVYTGSNSPLHF,TGCAGCGTTTATACAGGGTCCAATTCACCCCTCCACTTT
TRBD1,NA,TRBJ2-3,TRBV2,CASRTGGADTQYF,TGTGCCAGCAGAACAGGGGGCGCAGATACGCAGTATTTT
TRBD1,once,TRBJ1-6,TRBV19,CASSGDRDNSPLHF,TGTGCCAGTAGTGGAGACAGGGACAATTCACCCCTCCACTTT
NA,once,TRBJ2-2,TRBV5-1,CASTGSANTGELFF,TGCGCCAGCACGGGGAGCGCGAACACCGGGGAGCTGTTTTTT
TRBD1,NA,TRBJ2-4,TRBV5-4,CASSHLQGEDKNIQYF,TGTGCCAGCAGCCACCTACAGGGGGAAGACAAAAACATTCAGTACTTC
TRBD2,NA,TRBJ2-5,TRBV11-2,CASSPSGGWYQETQYF,TGTGCCAGCAGCCCCTCCGGGGGGTGGTACCAAGAGACCCAGTACTTC
NA,NA,TRBJ2-7,TRBV19,CASSLRSYEQYF,TGTGCCAGTAGTCTCCGCTCCTACGAGCAGTACTTC
NA,NA,TRBJ1-6,TRBV19,CASSKLGGSSPLHF,TGTGCCAGTAGTAAGCTTGGGGGCAGTTCACCCCTCCACTTT
NA,NA,TRBJ2-5,TRBV6-5,CASSYSFPEKETQYF,TGTGCCAGCAGTTACTCGTTTCCGGAGAAAGAGACCCAGTACTTC
NA,NA,TRBJ2-3,TRBV18,CASSPLSGAGTDTQYF,TGTGCCAGCTCACCGCTATCAGGGGCTGGCACAGATACGCAGTATTTT
TRBD1,NA,TRBJ2-7,TRBV29-1,CSVSDRGVSYEQYF,TGCAGCGTCTCGGACAGGGGGGTCTCCTACGAGCAGTACTTC
NA,few,TRBJ2-2,TRBV6-5,CASSQSGTGELFF,TGTGCCAGCAGTCAATCAGGGACCGGGGAGCTGTTTTTT
NA,NA,TRBJ2-1,TRBV10-1,CASSESGSEQFF,TGCGCCAGCAGTGAGTCCGGGAGTGAGCAGTTCTTC
TRBD1,few,TRBJ1-2,TRBV7-9,CASSLVQGVNYGYTF,TGTGCCAGCAGCTTAGTACAGGGGGTCAACTATGGCTACACCTTC
NA,NA,TRBJ1-5,TRBV4-1,CASSQDGDGGMRLHQPQHF,TGCGCCAGCAGCCAAGATGGGGACGGAGGGATGAGGCTCCATCAGCCCCAGCATTTT
NA,NA,TRBJ1-1,TRBV7-9,CASSLAGVWANENTEAFF,TGTGCCAGCAGCTTAGCCGGTGTGTGGGCCAACGAGAACACTGAAGCTTTCTTT
TRBD2,NA,TRBJ2-1,TRBV7-9,CASSRQGLAGLNEQFF,TGTGCCAGCAGCCGTCAGGGACTAGCGGGGTTGAATGAGCAGTTCTTC
TRBD2,NA,TRBJ2-5,TRBV29-1,CSAGGIQETQYF,TGCAGCGCGGGGGGGATACAGGAGACCCAGTACTTC
NA,NA,TRBJ1-1,TRBV10-1,CASSESGRGTEAFF,TGCGCCAGCAGTGAGTCTGGCAGGGGAACTGAAGCTTTCTTT
NA,NA,TRBJ2-7,TRBV28,CASSSPLQGPYEQYF,TGTGCCAGCAGTTCTCCCTTACAGGGACCCTACGAGCAGTACTTC
NA,NA,TRBJ1-1,TRBV18,CASSPTGNGQDTEAFF,TGTGCCAGCTCACCAACGGGAAACGGCCAAGACACTGAAGCTTTCTTT
TRBD1,once,TRBJ1-5,TRBV6-1,CASSELAGGLAQHF,TGTGCCAGCAGTGAACTGGCAGGGGGCCTTGCCCAGCATTTT
TRBD1,NA,TRBJ1-6,TRBV11-2,CASSLESGGQGSLHF,TGTGCCAGCAGCTTAGAGAGTGGGGGACAGGGATCCCTCCACTTT
NA,NA,TRBJ2-1,TRBV14,CASSQDLTANEFF,TGTGCCAGCAGCCAAGACCTAACTGCCAACGAGTTCTTC
NA,NA,TRBJ2-1,TRBV6-6,CASSSPLAYHNEQFF,TGTGCCAGCAGTTCCCCCCTAGCTTACCACAATGAGCAGTTCTTC
TRBD2,NA,TRBJ2-2,TRBV28,CASSLGVAGTGELFF,TGTGCCAGCAGTTTAGGGGTAGCGGGAACCGGGGAGCTGTTTTTT
TRBD1,NA,TRBJ2-1,TRBV25-1,CASGGQLYNEQFF,TGTGCCAGCGGGGGACAGCTTTACAATGAGCAGTTCTTC
NA,once,TRBJ2-1,TRBV2,CASKRTANEQFF,TGTGCCAGCAAGAGGACAGCTAATGAGCAGTTCTTC
NA,NA,TRBJ1-2,TRBV30,CRVGGYTF,TGTCGGGTAGGCGGCTACACCTTC
TRBD2,NA,TRBJ2-3,TRBV6-6,CASSYGPSGSTDTQYF,TGTGCCAGCAGTTACGGCCCTAGCGGATCCACAGATACGCAGTATTTT
NA,NA,TRBJ1-2,TRBV6-1,CASSDTDYGYTF,TGTGCCAGCAGTGATACAGACTATGGCTACACCTTC
NA,NA,TRBJ2-3,TRBV25-1,CASSETASTDTQYF,TGTGCCAGCAGTGAGACAGCTAGCACAGATACGCAGTATTTT
TRBD2,once,TRBJ2-4,TRBV5-4,CASSPRATSGGSEENIQYF,TGTGCCAGCAGCCCCAGGGCGACTAGCGGGGGCTCCGAGGAAAACATTCAGTACTTC
TRBD2,NA,TRBJ2-1,TRBV2,CASMSGLAGGPSYNEQFF,TGTGCCAGCATGTCGGGACTAGCGGGAGGGCCTTCCTACAATGAGCAGTTCTTC
NA,NA,TRBJ2-2,TRBV28,CASSLRGSGELFF,TGTGCCAGCAGTTTAAGGGGCAGCGGGGAGCTGTTTTTT
TRBD1,NA,TRBJ2-4,TRBV10-2,CASRPGQGAWAAKNIQYF,TGCGCCAGTCGACCGGGACAGGGGGCATGGGCGGCCAAAAACATTCAGTACTTC
TRBD1,NA,TRBJ2-2,TRBV2,CASRRQGTNGELFF,TGTGCCAGCAGGAGACAGGGCACCAATGGGGAGCTGTTTTTT